This TCR beta chain derives from a study of T cell responses to AZD1222 COVID-19 vaccine. Using immunoSEQ multiplex PCR, the repertoire was profiled, and TCRdb retains in-frame clones only, with some absent. Of 95,000 to 150,000 clones listed, around 92% are singletons. This CDR3 region has 19 residues. The trim removed 2 bases at V and 4 bases at J, leaving 12 bases unmatched. From germline, CDR1 is SGDLS and CDR2 YYNGEE. V usage is TRBV9 and J usage is TRBJ2-2, with 12 bases lining up with TRBD2. The sequence derives from an adult in good health. The source was peripheral blood, collected on day 0 of AZD1222 vaccination. The DNA for the CDR3 is TGTGCCAGCAGCGTGCCGAGGCTAGCGGGAGGGCTGAGCACCGGGGAGCTGTTTTTT. Amino acid sequence: CASSVPRLAGGLSTGELFF.